These 13 T cell receptor beta chains share one sample of origin, sequenced in a study of blood T cell repertoires in COVID-19. Method: immunoSEQ multiplex PCR; TCRdb's copy keeps in-frame clones and lacks some. The sample includes some 190,000 clones, approximately 84% of them seen just once. What was sequenced was peripheral blood. These receptors were collected from a woman aged 70-85 years with active or convalescent COVID-19.

The V call is TRBV5-1, the J call TRBJ1-2; no reliable D call. Germline values: CDR1 SGHRS, CDR2 YFSETQ. The V and J ends lost 0 bases and 4 bases respectively, with 13 bases between them. CDR3 length: 15 residues. The CDR3 reads CASSLDPVNLYGYTF. The CDR3 DNA sequence: TGCGCCAGCAGCTTGGACCCAGTTAACCTCTATGGCTACACCTTC.

The chain recombines TRBV29-1 with TRBJ2-3; weak D call: TRBD2 (6 bases). V lost 8 bases and J 0 bases, leaving 24 bases between the germline ends. The CDR3 has 17 amino acids. Germline-derived CDR1 and CDR2 are SQVTM and ANQGSEA. CDR3 coding DNA: TGCAGCACCTCCCCTGGGGGGACGGATTCTAGCACAGATACGCAGTATTTT. Translation: CSTSPGGTDSSTDTQYF.

Notes on this clone: This CDR3 is also generated by other DNA sequences in the sample. The chain employs TRBV20-1 and TRBJ2-1; 9 bases line up with TRBD2. CDR3 size: 14 residues. Germline CDR1 reads DFQATT; CDR2 reads SNEGSKA (reference sequence). V dropped 6 bases and J dropped 0; count of bases not matched to a gene: 3. The CDR3 bases are TGCAGTGCAAGTAGCGGGAGCTCCTACAATGAGCAGTTCTTC. The encoded protein is CSASSGSSYNEQFF.

This chain uses TRBV5-1 with TRBJ2-1; 9 positions agree with TRBD2. This CDR3 contains 15 residues. Trimming at V came to 6 bases and at J to 10 bases, leaving 14 bases not matched to a gene. CDR1 and CDR2 from the germline V gene are SGHRS and YFSETQ. CDR3 amino acids: CASNPLAGIRGEQFF. CDR3 coding DNA: TGCGCCAGCAATCCTCTAGCGGGAATCCGGGGGGAGCAGTTCTTC.

Only one count was recorded for this clone. The V and J genes are TRBV11-2 and TRBJ2-7; weak D call: TRBD2 (6 bases). Germline-derived CDR1 and CDR2 are SGHAT and FQNNGV. The CDR3 totals 14 residues. The V end was cut by 2 bases, the J end by 7 bases, with 15 bases between. The CDR3 nucleotides read TGTGCCAGCAGCTTAAGGGGCCTAGCGTGGGAGCAGTACTTC. The encoded protein is CASSLRGLAWEQYF.

The V gene is TRBV5-5, the J gene TRBJ1-4; D ambiguous. Deletions cut 4 bases from V and 5 bases from J, with 15 bases between. The CDR3 has 15 amino acids. In germline, CDR1 is SGHKS, CDR2 YYEKEE (reference sequence). Here the CDR3 DNA reads TGTGCCAGCAGCCCTCCCCCAAGGAGAAATGAAAAACTGTTTTTT. It codes for CASSPPPRRNEKLFF.

The V and J genes are TRBV27 and TRBJ1-4; 7 bases line up with TRBD1. The CDR3 has 16 residues. CDR1 is MNHEY and CDR2 is SMNVEV in the germline V gene (reference sequence). The V segment lost 2 bases and the J segment 4 bases; nucleotides outside the gene matches: 7. The CDR3 sequence: CASSLATGTVNEKLFF. In DNA form, the CDR3 reads TGTGCCAGCAGTTTAGCCACCGGGACAGTTAATGAAAAACTGTTTTTT.

CDR3 residues: CASSSLAGTAYNEQFF. CDR3 nucleotide sequence: TGTGCCAGCAGTTCACTAGCGGGAACCGCCTACAATGAGCAGTTCTTC. This chain joins TRBV28 and TRBJ2-1; 10 bases are a match to TRBD2. With V trimmed by 4 bases and J by 2 bases, 5 bases remained unmatched. This CDR3 spans 16 amino acids. Germline V lookup: CDR1 MDHEN, CDR2 SYDVKM.

J is TRBJ2-1 and V is TRBV5-1, with 9 bases identical to TRBD2. The V segment lost 1 base and the J segment 8 bases; nucleotides outside the gene matches: 4. The length of the CDR3 is 14 residues. Germline CDR1 reads SGHRS; CDR2 reads YFSETQ. The CDR3 sequence is CASSLIAGAHEQFF. The DNA for the CDR3 is TGCGCCAGCAGCTTGATAGCGGGAGCACATGAGCAGTTCTTC.

This clone has a single count. The rearrangement joins TRBV6-5 to TRBJ1-1, with 12 bases identical to TRBD1. The germline CDR1 and CDR2 sequences are MNHEY and SVGAGI. Germline trimming cut 5 bases from V and 6 bases from J; bases unmatched to any gene: 7. The CDR3 runs 15 residues. CDR3 bases: TGTGCCAGCAGTCGGGACAGGGGGCGAGAGGCTGAAGCTTTCTTT. Its protein is CASSRDRGREAEAFF.

The rearrangement uses TRBV6-2 or TRBV6-3 and TRBJ2-3; D is possibly TRBD2 (5 bases). CDR3 length: 17 amino acids. V was pared by 3 bases and J by 3 bases, with 19 bases between. Germline V gene lookup returns CDR1 MNHEY and CDR2 SVGEGT. This CDR3 is CASSYFGASSGTDTQYF. CDR3 bases: TGTGCCAGCAGTTATTTTGGCGCTAGCTCTGGGACAGATACGCAGTATTTT.

The chain links TRBV12-3 or TRBV12-4 to TRBJ1-2, with D uncertain. The V gene lost 6 bases and the J gene lost 2 bases, with 10 bases spanning the gap. The CDR3 is made up of 13 amino acids. The CDR3 protein is CASSLGSNYGYTF. CDR3 nucleotides: TGTGCCAGCAGCCTCGGGTCAAACTATGGCTACACCTTC.

J is TRBJ1-4 and V is TRBV28; 7 bases agree with TRBD1. Germline values: CDR1 MDHEN, CDR2 SYDVKM. The CDR3 length is 17 residues. V shed 5 bases and J 5 bases; nucleotides not matched to a gene: 14. CDR3 region: CASSHIPLGTVNEKLFF. In nucleotides, the CDR3 is TGTGCCAGCAGTCATATCCCGTTGGGGACAGTCAATGAAAAACTGTTTTTT.